A single T cell receptor (beta chain) is shown here with its context. Antigen: not known. The CDR3 consists of 14 residues. The V gene's germline CDR1 is SGHVS and CDR2 FNYEAQ. Trimming removed 5 bases from V and 9 bases from J, with 14 bases in between. The table came from immunoSEQ multiplex PCR; TCRdb's copy has only in-frame clones and leaves some out. This table holds 45,000 to 60,000 clones, about 90% found once. This specimen comes from a study of T cells after posttransplantation cyclophosphamide. Study observations and caveats: Skin or GI-infiltrating T cells shared few TRB sequences with blood. Later post-transplant blood repertoires were often dominated by donor CD8+ memory clones. TRB clonality was highly associated with recipient CMV seropositivity and reactivation.

The V and J genes are TRBV7-6 and TRBJ1-6; no reliable D call. This TCR came from a woman aged 45-65 years in good health and a related stem cell transplant donor. Sequences were obtained from PBMCs. CDR3: CASSLQEAISPLHF. The CDR3 region has the DNA TGTGCCAGCAGCCTTCAGGAAGCCATTTCACCCCTCCACTTT.